Listed below are T cell receptor beta chains from one sample, sequenced in a study of CD8 T cells in Susac syndrome. Each CDR3 protein is one row after TCRdb ran MiXCR on the immunoSEQ multiplex PCR reads. The sample records some 220,000 distinct CDR3 sequences, approximately 95% being singletons. Sequencing input: CD4+ T cells from PBMCs. The receptor set was obtained from a human donor with multiple sclerosis. Both conserved end residues are part of each CDR3.

v_call	j_call	cdr3_aa
TRBV15	TRBJ2-1	CATSLGLAGGDEQFF
TRBV9	TRBJ1-3	CASSSPPGNTIYF
TRBV29-1	TRBJ1-2	CSVGTVYGYTF
TRBV9	TRBJ2-6	CASSADWTSGANVLTF
TRBV7-9	TRBJ2-4	CASSLAAGGNIQYF
TRBV5-1	TRBJ1-5	CASSLEPEGDQPQHF
TRBV5-6	TRBJ2-1	CASSLTSSSYNEQFF
TRBV7-8	TRBJ1-6	CASSPQTGRNSPLHF
TRBV29-1	TRBJ2-3	CSVEAGGQQTQYF
TRBV9	TRBJ2-1	CASSVGTRRNEQFF
TRBV15	TRBJ1-6	CATSRDQERGALNSPLHF
TRBV7-2	TRBJ2-5	CASSLGLMGETQYF
TRBV28	TRBJ2-6	CASITQAPGANVLTF
TRBV14	TRBJ2-6	CASSPLPGANVLTF
TRBV29-1	TRBJ1-1	CSVGGGGGRLNTEAFF
TRBV6-2/TRBV6-3	TRBJ2-7	CASSYRWQTYEQYF
TRBV3-1	TRBJ2-3	CASSQGVGRASTDTQYF
TRBV3-1	TRBJ2-7	CASSQDHRVHEQYF
TRBV29-1	TRBJ2-1	CSAGGRRHYNEQFF
TRBV29-1	TRBJ1-2	CSGGGAYGYTF
TRBV5-1	TRBJ1-1	CASGETGGTSEAFF
TRBV2	TRBJ1-1	CASRKDWNTEAFF
TRBV20-1	TRBJ1-1	CSARKTGNAFF
TRBV27	TRBJ1-5	CAPGNQPQHF
TRBV5-1	TRBJ2-3	CASRSSDTQYF
TRBV2	TRBJ1-2	CASSYDGGGNGYTF
TRBV6-1	TRBJ2-7	CASSESLGGRGEQYF
TRBV3-1	TRBJ2-3	CASNPFGGGTDTQYF
TRBV6-4	TRBJ2-1	CASSDSGVAGHNEQFF
TRBV7-2	TRBJ2-5	CASSYAGRLQETQYF
TRBV19	TRBJ1-5	CASSIRRQGASGNQPQHF
TRBV7-3	TRBJ2-2	CASSSTSGANTGELFF
TRBV12-3/TRBV12-4	TRBJ1-1	CASSPSTGPGTEAFF
TRBV3-1	TRBJ1-1	CASSPSPPEAFF
TRBV2	TRBJ2-1	CASIGTANNEQFF
TRBV2	TRBJ2-7	CASSPGFGEQYF
TRBV5-1	TRBJ2-5	CASSLGSQSKETQYF
TRBV20-1	TRBJ2-1	CSARDAAGVGNEQFF
TRBV7-9	TRBJ2-7	CASSLEYEQYF
TRBV2	TRBJ2-3	CASLRETRDTQYF
TRBV20-1	TRBJ2-2	CSARDPRAGELFF
TRBV20-1	TRBJ2-5	CSASWGAGAQYF
TRBV7-2	TRBJ2-1	CASSLNVEQFF
TRBV14	TRBJ2-1	CASSQVRVEQFF
TRBV5-4	TRBJ1-6	CASRKGPSYNSPLHF
TRBV18	TRBJ2-7	CASSPPGLAGAYEQYF
TRBV7-9	TRBJ1-2	CASSAGTQPKSYF
TRBV20-1	TRBJ1-5	CSATRDGETPQPQHF
TRBV18	TRBJ2-7	CASSPNGYEQYF
TRBV5-1	TRBJ2-7	CASSLVAGAYEQYF
TRBV29-1	TRBJ1-1	CSVAYTDTEAFF
TRBV11-2	TRBJ2-1	CASSLSGGGGYNEQFF